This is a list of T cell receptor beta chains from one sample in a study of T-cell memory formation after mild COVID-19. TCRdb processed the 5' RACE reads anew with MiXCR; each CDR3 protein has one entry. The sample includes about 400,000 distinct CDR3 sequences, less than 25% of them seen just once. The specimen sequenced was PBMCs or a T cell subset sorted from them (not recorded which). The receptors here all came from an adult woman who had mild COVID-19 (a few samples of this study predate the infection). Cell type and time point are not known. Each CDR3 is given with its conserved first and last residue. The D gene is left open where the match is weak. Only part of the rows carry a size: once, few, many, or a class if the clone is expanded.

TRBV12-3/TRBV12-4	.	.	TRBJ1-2	TGTGCCAGCAGTTTGCGGGTTGGCTATGGCTACACCTTC	CASSLRVGYGYTF
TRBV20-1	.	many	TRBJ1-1	TGCAGTGCTAGAGAAGATAGGACAGTGAACACTGAAGCTTTCTTT	CSAREDRTVNTEAFF
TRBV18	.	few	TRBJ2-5	TGTGCCAGCTCACCAGGGATAGGGGCTGAGACCCAGTACTTC	CASSPGIGAETQYF
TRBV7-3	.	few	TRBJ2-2	.	CASSLLATSGPRLSGSCFF
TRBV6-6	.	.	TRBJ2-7	TGTGCCAGCAGTTACGGGGGGGCTTACTACGAGCAGTACTTC	CASSYGGAYYEQYF
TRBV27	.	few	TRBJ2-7	TGTGCCAGCAGTTTATTGGCCACCACCTACGAGCAGTACTTC	CASSLLATTYEQYF
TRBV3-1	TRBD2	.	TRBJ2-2	TGTGCCAGCAGCCCGACGGGGACTAGCGGGAGTGCCGGGGAGCTGTTTTTT	CASSPTGTSGSAGELFF
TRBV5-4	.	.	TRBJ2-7	TGTGCCAGCAGCTCGGGCAGGGACGGCTCCTACGAGCAGTACTTC	CASSSGRDGSYEQYF
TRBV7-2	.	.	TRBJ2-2	TGTGCCAGCAGCTTTGGTGGGCCCGGGGAGCTGTTTTTT	CASSFGGPGELFF
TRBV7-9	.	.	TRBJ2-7	TGTGCCAGCGAGGGGCAGGGTCTCTACGAGCAGTACTTC	CASEGQGLYEQYF
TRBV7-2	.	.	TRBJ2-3	TGTGCCAGCAGCTTACGTCGCAGCCCGGGGACAGATACGCAGTATTTT	CASSLRRSPGTDTQYF
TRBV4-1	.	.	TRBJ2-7	TGCGCCAGCAGCCATGAAGTCCCCTACGAGCAGTACTTC	CASSHEVPYEQYF
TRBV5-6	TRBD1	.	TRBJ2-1	TGTGCCAGCAGCTTGGTATGGACAGGGAATAGGTATGAGCAGTTCTTC	CASSLVWTGNRYEQFF
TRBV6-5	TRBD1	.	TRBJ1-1	TGTGCCAGCAGACCGGACAGGGGGAACACTGAAGCTTTATTT	CASRPDRGNTEALF
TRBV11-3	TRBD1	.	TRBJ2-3	TGTGCCAGCAGCAATTCCGCGACAGGGAGCACAGATACGCAGTATTTT	CASSNSATGSTDTQYF
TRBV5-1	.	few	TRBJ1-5	TGCGCCAGCAGTATATGGGGAGATCAGCCCCAGCATTTT	CASSIWGDQPQHF
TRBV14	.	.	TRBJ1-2	TGTGCCAGCAGCCAAGTGGGTCGGTCTTTCAGGGACTATGGCTACACCTTC	CASSQVGRSFRDYGYTF
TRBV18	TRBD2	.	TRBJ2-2	TGTGCCAGCTCCCAGACTAGCGGGAGGCTTAACACCGGGGAGCTGTTTTTT	CASSQTSGRLNTGELFF
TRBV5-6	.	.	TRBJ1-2	TGTGCCAGCAGCGTGCCTCTCGACGATTTAAACTATGGCTACACCTTC	CASSVPLDDLNYGYTF
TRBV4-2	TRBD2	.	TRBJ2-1	TGTGCCAGCAGCCAAAGCCGGACTAGCGGTTACAATGAGCAGTTCTTC	CASSQSRTSGYNEQFF
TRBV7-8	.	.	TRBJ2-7	TGTGCCAGCAGCATGGGTGTTTATGGCGAAGGGACCTACGAGCAGTACTTC	CASSMGVYGEGTYEQYF
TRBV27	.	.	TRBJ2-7	TGTGCCAGCAGGCCTATCGGGACTGCCACCTACGAGCAGTACTTC	CASRPIGTATYEQYF
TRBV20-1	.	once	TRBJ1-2	TGCAGTGCTAGCGCGATTATGGACTATGGCTACACCTTC	CSASAIMDYGYTF